This T cell receptor beta chain was recovered during a study of spatial heterogeneity in lung cancer (dated by TCRdb to between 2017 and 2020). Regarding the complete study: Beta-chain transcripts were consistently detected in greater numbers than alpha-chain transcripts, which likely reflected higher beta-chain transcript abundance. In the raw uncorrected reads, each unique combination of TCR and UMI appeared more than ten times on average. In non-small cell lung cancer, the study made a quantitative comparison of TCR alpha and beta repertoires among multiple tumor regions, matched nontumor lung and blood. The study linked features of the TCR repertoire to counts of nonsynonymous mutations, which were determined by whole-exome sequencing of tumor tissue. Both alpha and beta chains were TCR-sequenced in samples taken at surgery, namely 220 tumor regions, fewer than 85 matched nontumor lung samples and around 53 PBMC samples. Findings and caveats that apply to the study as a whole: Additional single-cell paired TCR alpha and beta sequencing was considered necessary to confirm, at a functional level, the hypothesis that regional TCRs recognize regional mutations. Ubiquitous expanded tumor TCRs showed up in blood more often at tumor resection than at routine follow-up.

Compared with the rest of its sample, this clonotype is medium-sized (0.01 to 0.1%). The antigen it recognizes is unknown. No base quality values were provided; no much bigger clone lies one nucleotide off. In a library made to pick up alpha chains, this beta chain is a stray read with a size that means little. The time point label for this specimen denotes: sample taken at primary tumor resection. TCR sequencing used whole RNA extracted from tumor and nontumor lung tissue, or from cryopreserved PBMC samples, without cell sorting. Donors were around 69 patients with early-stage, untreated non-small cell lung cancer from the lung TRACERx cohort. Only patients for whom sufficient RNA was available from at least two tumor regions were selected for TCR sequencing. Libraries were built with 5' RACE. Instrument used: NextSeq 500. To allow correction of PCR and sequencing errors, the TCR library protocol tagged every TCR cDNA molecule with a unique molecular identifier. Per the source publication's procedure: Decombinator tools were used for TCR identification, UMI-based error correction and CDR3 extraction. Expanded TCRs were defined as those above a frequency of 2 per 1,000, corresponding to the top 1% of the tumor frequency distribution. Renyi diversity was calculated using the R vegan package after each repertoire was subsampled 100 times to 5,000 TCRs. CDR3 similarity networks were built from amino acid triplet string-kernel similarity, connecting CDR3s with pairwise similarity above 0.82. In TCRdb, the public reads were trimmed at Q25 with fastp and aligned with MiXCR, with productive beta chains retained. Each entry is one CDR3 protein sequence, shown with its most common DNA and genes. The V and J calls come from TCRdb's annotation, not from the publication. This sample gives roughly 13,000 distinct CDR3 sequences in total; about 3.9% of them show up just once. The ten largest account for 40% to 50% of the sample.

Sequences SGHRS (CDR1) and YFSETQ (CDR2) are obtained from the germline V gene. Its CDR3 holds 14 amino acids, cysteine through phenylalanine. The DNA shown is the 42-base CDR3, in frame from base 1. The germline V and J ends show losses of 4 bases and 6 bases respectively, and no gene match explains 6 bases of the junction. The sequence joins TRBV5-1 to TRBJ2-1, and 8 bases in between align with TRBD2. The source of this sequence is a male donor with early-stage non-small cell lung cancer. Source: PBMCs, taken at surgery. The nucleotide sequence reads TGCGCCAGCAGCCCGTCCGGGACTAGCAATGAGCAGTTCTTC. The translation is CASSPSGTSNEQFF.